A single sample is the source of the 7 T cell receptor beta chains below, sequenced in a study of cytotoxic CD8 clonotypes in ibrutinib-treated CLL. Repertoires were generated with immunoSEQ multiplex PCR, while TCRdb's copy carries only in-frame clones and drops some. The sample consists of some 130,000 clones, roughly 85% of them appearing once. The specimen comprised PBMCs, sampled after 24 months of ibrutinib treatment. All receptors come from a human donor with chronic lymphocytic leukemia.

The rearrangement joins TRBV7-9 to TRBJ1-1; D is undetermined. CDR1 and CDR2 from the germline V gene are SEHNR and FQNEAQ (reference sequence). This CDR3 comprises 13 residues. CDR3 DNA: TGTGCTTCACGTGCGAGCATGAACACTGAAGCTTTCTTT. Its translation is CASRASMNTEAFF.

The chain recombines TRBV6-6 with TRBJ2-7, with 7 bases aligning to TRBD2. Germline V gene data show CDR1 as MNHNY and CDR2 as SVGAGI (reference sequence). V lost 5 bases to trimming and J lost 5 bases; unmatched junction nucleotides: 6. This CDR3 has 13 amino acids. Here the CDR3 DNA reads TGTGCCAGCAGTGGACTAGTCCCCCACGAGCAGTACTTC. Its translation: CASSGLVPHEQYF.

The chain has TRBV6-1 and TRBJ1-5; D unresolved. V shed 2 bases and J shed 5 bases, with 13 bases lying between them. Germline V gene data show CDR1 as MNHNS and CDR2 as SASEGT. CDR3 length equals 15 residues. CDR3 loop: CASSETADGHQPQHF. In DNA form, the CDR3 reads TGTGCCAGCAGTGAAACGGCGGACGGCCATCAGCCCCAGCATTTT.

This rearrangement joins TRBV7-9 to TRBJ2-6; no firm D call. The CDR3 length is 18 residues. With 5 bases removed from V and 4 bases from J, the gap between germline ends came to 21 bases. Germline V gene sequence: CDR1 SEHNR, CDR2 FQNEAQ (reference sequence). The CDR3 is CASSPPTGSLAGANVLTF. The CDR3 DNA reads as TGTGCCAGCAGCCCCCCGACGGGTTCTCTTGCCGGGGCCAACGTCCTGACTTTC. Based on the CDR3 plus reference TRBV7-9 and TRBJ2-6, the full variable domain is DTGVSQNPRHKITKRGQNVTFRCDPISEHNRLYWYRQTLGQGPEFLTYFQNEAQLEKSRLLSDRFSAERPKGSFSTLEIQRTEQGDSAMYLCASSPPTGSLAGANVLTFGAGSRLTVL.

The rearrangement uses TRBV28 and TRBJ1-2; no definite D call. Germline CDR1 MDHEN, CDR2 SYDVKM. The CDR3 sequence is 14 residues long. Deletions cut 5 bases from V and 2 bases from J, with 12 bases between. The CDR3 DNA is TGTGCCAGCAGTCCACCCCTCCAAAACTATGGCTACACCTTC. This encodes CASSPPLQNYGYTF.

J is TRBJ1-2 and V is TRBV11-1; D uncertain. Trimming took off 4 bases at V and 7 bases at J, with 16 bases between the two ends. CDR1 is SGHAT, CDR2 FQDESV, per germline (reference sequence). There are 14 residues in the CDR3. This chain's CDR3 is CASSSLSPGGGYTF. In nucleotides, the CDR3 is TGTGCCAGCAGCTCCCTCTCCCCAGGAGGTGGCTACACCTTC.

The chain has TRBV28 and TRBJ2-5; D call uncertain. The CDR3 is 15 amino acids. CDR1 is MDHEN and CDR2 is SYDVKM in the germline V gene. V was clipped by 5 bases and J by 5 bases, with 18 bases between them. DNA of the CDR3: TGTGCCAGCAGTCCGTACCAGGCCAGGCGGGAGACCCAGTACTTC. It yields the protein CASSPYQARRETQYF.